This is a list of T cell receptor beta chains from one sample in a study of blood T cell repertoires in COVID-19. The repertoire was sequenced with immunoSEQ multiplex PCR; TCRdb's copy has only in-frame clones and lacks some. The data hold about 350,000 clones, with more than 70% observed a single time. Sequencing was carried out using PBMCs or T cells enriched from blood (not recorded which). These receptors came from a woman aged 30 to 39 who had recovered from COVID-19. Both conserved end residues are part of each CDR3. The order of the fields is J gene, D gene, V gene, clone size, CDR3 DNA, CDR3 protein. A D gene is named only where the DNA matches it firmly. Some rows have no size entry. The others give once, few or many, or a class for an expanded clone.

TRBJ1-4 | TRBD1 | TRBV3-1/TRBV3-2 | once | TGTGCCAGCAGCTTACCGGGACAGGGGAATGAAAAACTGTTTTTT | CASSLPGQGNEKLFF
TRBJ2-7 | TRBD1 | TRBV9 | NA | TGTGCCAGCAGCGTAGGGCAGGGGGCGGATGAGCAGTACTTC | CASSVGQGADEQYF
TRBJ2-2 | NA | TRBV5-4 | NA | TGTGCCAGCAGCACGCGGAACACCGGGGAGCTGTTTTTT | CASSTRNTGELFF
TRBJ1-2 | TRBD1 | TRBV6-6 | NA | TGTGCCACAGAATCGACAGGGATCGAAGAGGGCTACACCTTC | CATESTGIEEGYTF
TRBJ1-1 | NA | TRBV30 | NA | TGTGCCTGGAGTGAACCCGCAGCGATAAACACTGAAGCTTTCTTT | CAWSEPAAINTEAFF
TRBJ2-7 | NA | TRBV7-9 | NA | TGTGCCAGCAGCTCCCACCTTTTTGCAGGCGAGCAGTACTTC | CASSSHLFAGEQYF
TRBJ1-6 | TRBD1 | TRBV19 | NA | TGTGCCAGTAGTATCAGGGGGAATTCACCCCTCCACTTT | CASSIRGNSPLHF
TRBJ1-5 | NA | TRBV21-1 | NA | TGTGCCAGCAGCAAAGCGCAAGGGGGCACGGTGGGCAATCAGCCCCAGCATTTT | CASSKAQGGTVGNQPQHF
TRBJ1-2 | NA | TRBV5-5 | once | TGTGCCAGCAGCTATCCCGCCAGGGGCTATGGCTACACCTTC | CASSYPARGYGYTF
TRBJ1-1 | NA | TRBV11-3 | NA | TGTGCCAGCAGCTTAGGGGCAGGGGAGAACACTGAAGCTTTCTTT | CASSLGAGENTEAFF
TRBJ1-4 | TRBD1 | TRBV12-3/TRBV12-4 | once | TGTGCCAGCACGAGGGGGCTGGGTGAAAAACTGTTTTTT | CASTRGLGEKLFF
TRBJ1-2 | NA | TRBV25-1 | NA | TGTGCCAGCAGTGAAAGAGGGCCCCACTATGGCTACACCTTC | CASSERGPHYGYTF
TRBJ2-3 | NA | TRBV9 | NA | TGTGCCAGCAGGGAAGGAGCCAACGACGGCACAGATACGCAGTATTTT | CASREGANDGTDTQYF
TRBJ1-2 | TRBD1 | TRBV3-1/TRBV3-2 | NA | TGTGCCAGCAGCCAAGTCGCCAGGGGGCCTACGAACTATGGCTACACCTTC | CASSQVARGPTNYGYTF
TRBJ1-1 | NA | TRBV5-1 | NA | TGCGCCAGCAGCTTGAGGGTAGGGGCTGAAGCTTTCTTT | CASSLRVGAEAFF
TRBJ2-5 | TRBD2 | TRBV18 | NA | TGTGCCAGCTCACCGTCCGGGGGGGCAGTGGAGACCCAGTACTTC | CASSPSGGAVETQYF
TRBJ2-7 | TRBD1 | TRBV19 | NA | TGTGCCAGTAGTATGTTCACCGGGACAGTTCCCCCCTACGAGCAGTACTTC | CASSMFTGTVPPYEQYF
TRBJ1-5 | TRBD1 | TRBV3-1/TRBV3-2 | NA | TGTGCCAGCAGCCAAGGGACAGGGGAAGACAATCAGCCCCAGCATTTT | CASSQGTGEDNQPQHF
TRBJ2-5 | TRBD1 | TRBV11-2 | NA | TGTGCCAGCAGCTCTCTCGGACAGGGGTTCTTGGAGACCCAGTACTTC | CASSSLGQGFLETQYF
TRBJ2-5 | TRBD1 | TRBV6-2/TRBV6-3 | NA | TGTGCCAGCAGTTACTTACCGGGACAGGGAAGGCAAGAGACCCAGTACTTC | CASSYLPGQGRQETQYF
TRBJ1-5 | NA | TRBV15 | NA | TGTGCCACCAGCAGAGACTACAGGGCCGGGCAGCCCCAGCATTTT | CATSRDYRAGQPQHF
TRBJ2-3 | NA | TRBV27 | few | TGTGCCAGCAGTTCGACAGGAGCCTACCTGTACACAGATACGCAGTATTTT | CASSSTGAYLYTDTQYF
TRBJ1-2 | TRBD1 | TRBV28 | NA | TGTGCCAGCAGTTTCCAAGGGGGCCGTTATGGCTACACCTTC | CASSFQGGRYGYTF
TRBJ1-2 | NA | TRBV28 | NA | TGTGCCAGCAGTTTATCGGCGGGTGGCTACACCTTC | CASSLSAGGYTF
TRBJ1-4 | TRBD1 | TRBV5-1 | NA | TGCGCCAGCAGCGAAACAGGGGATGAAAAACTGTTTTTT | CASSETGDEKLFF
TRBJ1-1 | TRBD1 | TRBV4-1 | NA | TGCGCCAGCAGCCAAGTTTACAGGGGAGACACTGAAGCTTTCTTT | CASSQVYRGDTEAFF
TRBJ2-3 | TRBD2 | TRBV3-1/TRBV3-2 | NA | TGTGCCAGCAGCCAAGATTTATCCCCCGGGGGGGGAACAGATACGCAGTATTTT | CASSQDLSPGGGTDTQYF
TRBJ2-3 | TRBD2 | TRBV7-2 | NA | TGTGCCAGCAGCCTTAGCGGGGGGGGGAGCACAGATACGCAGTATTTT | CASSLSGGGSTDTQYF
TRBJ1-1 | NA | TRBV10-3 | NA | TGTGCCATCAGTGGGAATTTGGGCAGGGGAAACACTGAAGCTTTCTTT | CAISGNLGRGNTEAFF
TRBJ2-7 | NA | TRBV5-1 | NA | TGCGCCAGCAGCTTGGCCGGGGGAGTATCCTACGAGCAGTACTTC | CASSLAGGVSYEQYF
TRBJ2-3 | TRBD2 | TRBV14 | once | TGTGCCAGCAGCCAGGCGACTAGCGGGGTCCCTGATACGCAGTATTTT | CASSQATSGVPDTQYF
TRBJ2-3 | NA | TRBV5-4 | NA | TGTGCCAGCAGCCCCGGTCGGTCCACAGATACGCAGTATTTT | CASSPGRSTDTQYF
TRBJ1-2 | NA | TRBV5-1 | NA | TGCGCCAGCAGCTTGAATCCGGGAGAAGGCTACACCTTC | CASSLNPGEGYTF
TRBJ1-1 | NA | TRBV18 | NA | TGTGCCAGCTCAGGGGCAGTTGACACTGAAGCTTTCTTT | CASSGAVDTEAFF
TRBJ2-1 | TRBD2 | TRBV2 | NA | TGTGCCAGCCGACTAGCGGGGGGGTACAATGAGCAGTTCTTC | CASRLAGGYNEQFF
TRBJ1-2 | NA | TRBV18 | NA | TGTGCCAGCTCACCACCGGCCTCGACAGACCTTAACTATGGCTACACCTTC | CASSPPASTDLNYGYTF
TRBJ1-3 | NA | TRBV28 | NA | TGTGCCAGCATTCCTGGGGGACTCCACTCTGGAAACACCATATATTTT | CASIPGGLHSGNTIYF
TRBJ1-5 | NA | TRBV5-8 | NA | TGTGCCAGCAGCTTGGCCGGCAATCAGCCCCAGCATTTT | CASSLAGNQPQHF
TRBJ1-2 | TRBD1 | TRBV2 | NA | TGTGCCAGCAGCCCTACCCGACAGGGAGTGGGTTATGGCTACACCTTC | CASSPTRQGVGYGYTF
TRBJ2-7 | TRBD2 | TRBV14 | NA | TGTGCCAGCAGCCCTCTAGCGGGGGTCACCTACGAGCAGTACTTC | CASSPLAGVTYEQYF
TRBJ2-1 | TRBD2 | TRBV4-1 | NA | TGCGCCAGCAGCCTAGCGGGGGCCCACAATGAGCAGTTCTTC | CASSLAGAHNEQFF
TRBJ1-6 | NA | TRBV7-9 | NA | TGTGCCAGCAGCAGAGGGCAGAGGCCATATAATTCACCCCTCCACTTT | CASSRGQRPYNSPLHF
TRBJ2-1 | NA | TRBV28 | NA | TGTGCCAGCAGGCCCCCGACATCTCCTAATGAGCAGTTCTTC | CASRPPTSPNEQFF
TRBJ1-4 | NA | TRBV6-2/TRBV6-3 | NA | TGTGCCAGCAGTTACAGTTACAGCAAAGGGGTGCTGTTTTTT | CASSYSYSKGVLFF
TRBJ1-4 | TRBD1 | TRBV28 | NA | TGTGCCAGCAACCAGGAAAAACAGGGGGCGCGGGAAGAAAAACTGTTTTTT | CASNQEKQGAREEKLFF
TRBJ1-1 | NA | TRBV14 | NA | TGTGCCAGCAGCCATCTTACTGAAGCTTTCTTT | CASSHLTEAFF
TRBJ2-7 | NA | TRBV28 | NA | TGTGCCAGCAGGCAGGGATACTCTAGCTCCTACGAGCAGTACTTC | CASRQGYSSSYEQYF
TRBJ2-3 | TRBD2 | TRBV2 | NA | TGTGCCAGCAACCCAAGGGCGGGGGGGTCAGATACGCAGTATTTT | CASNPRAGGSDTQYF
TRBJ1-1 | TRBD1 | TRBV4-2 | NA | TGTGCCAGCAGCCGCCTACAGGGGCACACTGAAGCTTTCTTT | CASSRLQGHTEAFF
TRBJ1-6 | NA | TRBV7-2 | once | TGTGCCAGCAGCCGGTACAGGGATCAGGCTTCACCCCTCCACTTT | CASSRYRDQASPLHF
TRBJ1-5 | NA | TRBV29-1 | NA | TGCAGCGTGGAGGTGGGGGGGAGCAATCAGCCCCAGCATTTT | CSVEVGGSNQPQHF
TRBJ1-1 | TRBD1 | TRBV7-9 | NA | TGTGCCAGCAGTTGGGGACAGGGAAACACTGAAGCTTTCTTT | CASSWGQGNTEAFF
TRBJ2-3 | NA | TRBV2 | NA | TGTGCCAGCAGAGGGGGGGGGTCGGATACGCAGTATTTT | CASRGGGSDTQYF
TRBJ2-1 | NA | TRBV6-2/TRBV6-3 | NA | TGTGCCAGCAGTTACAGAGACAGTGAGCAGTTCTTC | CASSYRDSEQFF
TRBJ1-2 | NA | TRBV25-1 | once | TGTGCCAGCAGGGCCCTGAACTATGGCTACACCTTC | CASRALNYGYTF
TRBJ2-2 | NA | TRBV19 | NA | TGTGCCAGTAGCGTCTTAGGCCTCGGGGACACCGGGGAGCTGTTTTTT | CASSVLGLGDTGELFF
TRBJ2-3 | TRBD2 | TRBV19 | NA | TGTGCCAGTAGTATGTTAATATTAGCGGGGCCGATTACCGATACGCAGTATTTT | CASSMLILAGPITDTQYF